Following are 32 T cell receptor beta chains from one sample sequenced in a study of T cell repertoires in cytomegalovirus infection. TCRdb itself ran the reads through MiXCR, one entry per CDR3 protein. This sample yields fewer than 350,000 distinct CDR3 sequences, of which almost 30% are seen a single time; 20% belongs to the top ten. These receptors' targets are unknown. Specimen: cultured PBMCs, collected from culture after CMV antigen stimulation. These receptors came from a human donor in good health (CMV status not recorded). Some clones in this sample may be carry-over from other donors' samples.

This clonotype occurred a few times. The V gene is TRBV7-2, the J gene TRBJ2-4, with D uncertain. There are 15 residues in the CDR3. Germline lookup yields CDR1 SGHTA and CDR2 FQGNSA. The ends were cut back, 5 bases at V and 6 bases at J, with 17 bases in the middle. Written as DNA, the CDR3 is TGTGCCAGCAGCAAATTTTTACCCAGCGCAAACATTCAGTACTTC. Residues: CASSKFLPSANIQYF.

V usage is TRBV4-2 and J usage is TRBJ2-1; 11 bases map to TRBD2. CDR3 length: 16 amino acids. The germline V gene has CDR1 LGHNA and CDR2 YNFKEQ. V lost 4 bases and J lost 9; bases outside the gene matches: 11. CDR3 nucleotides: TGTGCCAGCAGCCCTCGGACTAGCGGGCGGGGGGGTGAGCAGTTCTTC. Protein sequence: CASSPRTSGRGGEQFF.

In its sample, this clonotype was seen a few times. J is TRBJ2-1 and V is TRBV14, with D tentatively TRBD1 or TRBD2 (5 bases each). Germline CDR1 is SGHDN and CDR2 is FVKESK. Trimming shortened V by 4 bases and J by 9 bases, and 10 bases separated the two germline ends. This CDR3 has 12 residues. DNA of the CDR3: TGTGCCAGCAGCCGACAGAGGGGTGAGCAGTTCTTC. This gives the protein CASSRQRGEQFF.

This clonotype has only a few counts. The chain uses TRBV7-8 and TRBJ2-7; possible D gene TRBD1, 7 bases. CDR3 length equals 12 residues. Germline values: CDR1 SGHVS, CDR2 FQNEAQ. Deletions cut 5 bases from V and 9 bases from J, with 14 bases between. CDR3 residues: CASSPQGGPQYF. CDR3 coding DNA: TGTGCCAGCAGCCCCCAGGGGGGCCCGCAGTACTTC.

The chain employs TRBV6-5 and TRBJ1-2, with 8 bases fitting TRBD1. Germline V gives CDR1 MNHEY, CDR2 SVGAGI. The ends lost 0 bases at V and 3 bases at J; junction bases unmatched: 3. This CDR3 has 15 amino acids. The CDR3 spells CASSYSGQGHYGYTF. CDR3 coding DNA: TGTGCCAGCAGTTACTCCGGACAGGGACACTATGGCTACACCTTC.

The chain couples TRBV2 to TRBJ1-1; D gene uncertain. The CDR3 is 12 residues long. V was cut by 11 bases and J by 6 bases, with 16 bases left in between. Germline CDR1 SNHLY, CDR2 FYNNEI. As DNA, the CDR3 is TGTGCCGGCCTTGGAGGGTTCGCTGAAGCTTTCTTT. As protein: CAGLGGFAEAFF.

This clonotype showed up just a few times. The rearrangement joins TRBV6-2 or TRBV6-3 to TRBJ1-5; D gene unclear. V was clipped by 2 bases and J by 2 bases, with 28 bases between them. The CDR3 loop spans 21 amino acids. Germline V gene sequence: CDR1 MNHEY, CDR2 SVGEGT. The DNA for the CDR3 is TGTGCCAGCAGTTACCCGGATACCGGGATTATTGACCTAAATGGCAATCAGCCCCAGCATTTT. Translated: CASSYPDTGIIDLNGNQPQHF.

This clonotype was observed a few times. The rearrangement uses TRBV19 and TRBJ2-1, with TRBD1 identical over 10 bases. Trimming cost V 4 bases and J 5 bases; bases outside gene matches: 8. Germline CDR1 LNHDA, CDR2 SQIVND (reference sequence). There are 16 residues in the CDR3. The CDR3 nucleotides read TGTGCCAGTAGTAGACCGGGACAGGGGTCACACAATGAGCAGTTCTTC. This codes for CASSRPGQGSHNEQFF. Full variable domain (outside the CDR3, taken from reference TRBV19 and TRBJ2-1): DGGITQSPKYLFRKEGQNVTLSCEQNLNHDAMYWYRQDPGQGLRLIYYSQIVNDFQKGDIAEGYSVSREKKESFPLTVTSAQKNPTAFYLCASSRPGQGSHNEQFFGPGTRLTVL.

This clonotype was observed many times. The chain carries TRBV7-9 and TRBJ1-2, with 7 positions matching TRBD1. The CDR3 covers 17 residues. With V trimmed by 5 bases and J by 2 bases, 14 bases remained unmatched. Germline lookup yields CDR1 SEHNR and CDR2 FQNEAQ (reference sequence). CDR3 DNA sequence: TGTGCCAGCAGCCCGCTCGACAGGGAGAGGAGGAACTATGGCTACACCTTC. It codes for CASSPLDRERRNYGYTF.

This clonotype was counted a few times. V is TRBV7-7 and J is TRBJ2-5, with 9 bases fitting TRBD1. This CDR3 contains 16 residues. From germline, CDR1 is SSHAT and CDR2 FNYEAQ (reference sequence). The V segment lost 1 base and the J segment 4 bases; nucleotides outside the gene matches: 7. The CDR3 loop is CASSLGANRGRETQYF. The CDR3 bases are TGTGCCAGCAGCTTAGGGGCGAACAGGGGGCGAGAGACCCAGTACTTC.

This clonotype was picked up one time. V and J are TRBV20-1 and TRBJ2-7; 12 nucleotides match TRBD2. The CDR3 spans 16 residues. With 4 bases clipped from V and 5 bases from J, the junction kept 12 bases outside the gene matches. CDR1 and CDR2 (germline): DFQATT, SNEGSKA (reference sequence). CDR3 DNA sequence: TGCAGTGCTAAGGGGCCGCGACTAGCGGGAGAGGACGAGCAGTACTTC. Translation: CSAKGPRLAGEDEQYF.

The chain has TRBV5-6 and TRBJ1-5, with D possibly matching TRBD1 (5 bases). V was cut by 4 bases and J by 7 bases, with 15 bases left in between. Germline CDR1 SGHDT, CDR2 YYEEEE. CDR3 length: 14 residues. Here the CDR3 reads CASSEGTTEQPQHF. Written as DNA, the CDR3 is TGTGCCAGCAGCGAAGGGACGACCGAACAGCCCCAGCATTTT.

In this sample, this clonotype turned up a few times. The J gene is TRBJ2-2, the V gene TRBV7-3; TRBD1 might be the D (6 bases). The CDR3 length is 15 residues. Germline V gene lookup returns CDR1 SGHTA and CDR2 FQGTGA. Trimming pared 5 bases from V and 0 bases from J, leaving 10 bases between. The CDR3 sequence is CASSRDTSNTGELFF. The CDR3 bases are TGTGCCAGCAGCAGGGACACCTCGAACACCGGGGAGCTGTTTTTT.

This clonotype was detected only a few times. The chain carries TRBV28 and TRBJ2-1; D unresolved. Between the trimmed V and J ends, which lost 7 bases and 3 bases, there was a span of 10 bases. CDR1 and CDR2 from the germline V gene are MDHEN and SYDVKM. The CDR3 extends over 13 amino acids. The CDR3 region has the DNA TGTGCCAGCACCTATCCTAGCTACAATGAGCAGTTCTTC. Translated: CASTYPSYNEQFF.

This sequence joins TRBV7-9 and TRBJ2-7; TRBD2 agrees at 13 bases. Germline lookup yields CDR1 SEHNR and CDR2 FQNEAQ (reference sequence). The CDR3 is 15 amino acids. Losses at the gene ends were 3 bases for V and 5 bases for J; bases not matched to a gene: 4. CDR3 coding DNA: TGTGCCAGCAGCTTCACCGGGACTAGCGGGAACGAGCAGTACTTC. Protein sequence: CASSFTGTSGNEQYF.

V is TRBV10-2 and J is TRBJ1-1, with a tentative D call TRBD1 (6 bases). Trimming took 6 bases from V and 0 from J, leaving 17 bases between them. Per the germline V gene, CDR1 is WSHSY and CDR2 is SAAADI. The CDR3 has 16 residues. The CDR3 spells CASRTSGTRMNTEAFF. The CDR3 nucleotides are TGCGCCAGCAGAACTTCCGGGACACGGATGAACACTGAAGCTTTCTTT.

This clonotype was observed a few times. This chain links TRBV12-3 or TRBV12-4 with TRBJ2-7; D possibly corresponds to TRBD1 (5 bases). The V end was cut by 2 bases, the J end by 0 bases, with 11 bases between. The CDR3 length is 15 residues. CDR3 residues: CASSLKGRPSYEQYF. The CDR3 DNA reads as TGTGCCAGCAGTTTAAAGGGGCGACCCTCCTACGAGCAGTACTTC.

The rearrangement joins TRBV10-1 to TRBJ1-1; possible D gene TRBD1, 5 bases. V was pared by 3 bases and J by 6 bases, with 14 bases between. The V gene's germline CDR1 is WNHNN and CDR2 SYGVQD (reference sequence). The CDR3 totals 14 residues. CDR3 protein: CASSERAMGAEAFF. The CDR3 bases are TGCGCCAGCAGTGAACGGGCGATGGGGGCTGAAGCTTTCTTT.

This clonotype was observed many times. The chain links TRBV7-2 to TRBJ1-5; D is perhaps TRBD1 (5 bases). Per germline, CDR1 SGHTA and CDR2 FQGNSA. CDR3 size: 16 residues. Trimming took 5 bases from V and 4 from J, leaving 18 bases between them. The CDR3 sequence is CASSTMQGRGNQPQHF. CDR3 DNA: TGTGCCAGCAGCACCATGCAGGGACGAGGGAATCAGCCCCAGCATTTT.

V usage is TRBV24-1 and J usage is TRBJ2-5; TRBD2 aligns across 8 bases. Losses at the gene ends were 4 bases for V and 5 bases for J; bases not matched to a gene: 14. The CDR3 has 17 residues. The V gene's germline CDR1 is KGHDR and CDR2 SFDVKD. The CDR3 reads CATSDPRSGGARETQYF. The CDR3 region has the DNA TGTGCCACCAGTGACCCACGGTCCGGGGGGGCGAGGGAGACCCAGTACTTC.

The rearrangement links TRBV19 to TRBJ1-1, with D possibly matching TRBD1 (6 bases). V shed 4 bases and J shed 2 bases, with 11 bases lying between them. Germline values: CDR1 LNHDA, CDR2 SQIVND (reference sequence). The CDR3 covers 14 residues. Here the CDR3 DNA reads TGTGCCAGTAGTACAGGACAGAGAAACACTGAAGCTTTCTTT. Its protein product is CASSTGQRNTEAFF.

This clonotype was picked up a small number of times. The chain has TRBV20-1 and TRBJ2-7, with 10 bases matching TRBD1. Germline CDR1 DFQATT, CDR2 SNEGSKA (reference sequence). This CDR3 spans 14 amino acids. With V trimmed by 6 bases and J by 3 bases, 8 bases remained unmatched. This CDR3 reads CSASRQGANYEQYF. The DNA of the CDR3 is TGCAGTGCCTCCCGACAGGGGGCTAACTACGAGCAGTACTTC.

This clonotype was observed a few times. The chain combines TRBV6-2 or TRBV6-3 with TRBJ2-3, with 8 bases matching TRBD2. The CDR3 totals 15 residues. Losses at the gene ends were 5 bases for V and 2 bases for J; bases not matched to a gene: 6. Germline CDR1 and CDR2: MNHEY and SVGEGT. The CDR3 nucleotides are TGTGCCAGCAGTCTATGGACTAGCTCCACAGATACGCAGTATTTT. Translation gives CASSLWTSSTDTQYF.

The genes are TRBV6-1 and TRBJ1-6, with D tentatively TRBD1 (5 bases). The CDR3 spans 15 residues. V was clipped by 2 bases and J by 9 bases, with 14 bases between them. Germline V gene lookup returns CDR1 MNHNS and CDR2 SASEGT. The CDR3 DNA is TGTGCCAGCAGTGAACAGGGCCGCCACAGTTCACCCCTCCACTTT. Protein product: CASSEQGRHSSPLHF.

This clonotype was observed many times. The V call is TRBV7-8, the J call TRBJ2-1; no clear D gene. The germline V and J ends were trimmed by 0 bases and 1 base, with 4 bases remaining between them. CDR3 size: 14 residues. From germline, CDR1 is SGHVS and CDR2 FQNEAQ. CDR3 in DNA: TGTGCCAGCAGCTTAGCGGCGTCCTACAATGAGCAGTTCTTC. Its protein is CASSLAASYNEQFF.

This clonotype occurred a few times. The chain couples TRBV6-8 to TRBJ2-1; TRBD2 agrees at 8 bases. Per germline, CDR1 MNHGY and CDR2 SAAAGT. J lost 8 bases, V lost 4 bases, and 13 bases had no gene match. This CDR3 has 16 amino acids. Written as DNA, the CDR3 is TGTGCCAGCAGTTCACCGGGGCGGGGGGCAGGGGATGAGCAGTTCTTC. Amino acids: CASSSPGRGAGDEQFF.

The chain employs TRBV11-2 and TRBJ1-2, with 7 bases aligning to TRBD1. The CDR3 covers 13 residues. Germline V gene data show CDR1 as SGHAT and CDR2 as FQNNGV. V lost 4 bases to trimming and J lost 7 bases; unmatched junction nucleotides: 6. The DNA of the CDR3 is TGTGCCAGCAGCTCGGACAGGTTCGTTGGCTACACCTTC. Translated, it gives CASSSDRFVGYTF.

This clonotype has more than one count but fewer than ten. The chain uses TRBV5-6 and TRBJ2-5, with 12 bases aligning to TRBD2. Germline V gives CDR1 SGHDT, CDR2 YYEEEE. V dropped 5 bases and J dropped 5; count of bases not matched to a gene: 7. There are 15 residues in the CDR3. CDR3 amino acids: CASSPSGRAGETQYF. In DNA, the CDR3 is TGTGCCAGCAGTCCTAGCGGGAGGGCAGGGGAGACCCAGTACTTC.

The chain recombines TRBV12-3 or TRBV12-4 with TRBJ1-1, with TRBD1 matching 9 bases. The CDR3 loop spans 13 amino acids. The V and J ends lost 6 bases and 8 bases, in that order; junction bases with no gene match: 7. As DNA, the CDR3 is TGTGCCAGCAGGGCTCGGACAGGGGAAGAAGCTTTCTTT. It encodes CASRARTGEEAFF.

This clonotype was picked up a small number of times. V and J are TRBV2 and TRBJ2-1; possibly TRBD1 or TRBD2 for D (7 bases each). V was trimmed by 7 bases and J by 5 bases, leaving 15 bases between them. The germline V gene encodes CDR1 SNHLY and CDR2 FYNNEI. The CDR3 has 14 amino acids. In nucleotides, the CDR3 is TGTGCCAGCACCAGGGGGGGCCTCAACAATGAGCAGTTCTTC. It specifies CASTRGGLNNEQFF.

This clonotype was seen repeatedly, ten times or more. The chain has TRBV11-2 and TRBJ1-4; D remains ambiguous. Germline lookup yields CDR1 SGHAT and CDR2 FQNNGV. The CDR3 length is 14 residues. The germline V and J ends were trimmed by 1 base and 7 bases, with 10 bases remaining between them. Here the CDR3 reads CASSLAGWSEKLFF. DNA of the CDR3: TGTGCCAGCAGCTTAGCTGGGTGGAGTGAAAAACTGTTTTTT.

The chain joins TRBV19 to TRBJ1-4; D is possibly TRBD1 (5 bases). The V and J ends lost 6 bases and 2 bases respectively, with 19 bases between them. This CDR3 has 17 amino acids. Per the germline V gene, CDR1 is LNHDA and CDR2 is SQIVND (reference sequence). As DNA, the CDR3 is TGTGCCAGTAGCAGACAGTACCGATCCTCCACTAATGAAAAACTGTTTTTT. Protein sequence: CASSRQYRSSTNEKLFF. Together with reference TRBV19 and TRBJ1-4, the CDR3 gives the full variable domain: DGGITQSPKYLFRKEGQNVTLSCEQNLNHDAMYWYRQDPGQGLRLIYYSQIVNDFQKGDIAEGYSVSREKKESFPLTVTSAQKNPTAFYLCASSRQYRSSTNEKLFFGSGTQLSVL.